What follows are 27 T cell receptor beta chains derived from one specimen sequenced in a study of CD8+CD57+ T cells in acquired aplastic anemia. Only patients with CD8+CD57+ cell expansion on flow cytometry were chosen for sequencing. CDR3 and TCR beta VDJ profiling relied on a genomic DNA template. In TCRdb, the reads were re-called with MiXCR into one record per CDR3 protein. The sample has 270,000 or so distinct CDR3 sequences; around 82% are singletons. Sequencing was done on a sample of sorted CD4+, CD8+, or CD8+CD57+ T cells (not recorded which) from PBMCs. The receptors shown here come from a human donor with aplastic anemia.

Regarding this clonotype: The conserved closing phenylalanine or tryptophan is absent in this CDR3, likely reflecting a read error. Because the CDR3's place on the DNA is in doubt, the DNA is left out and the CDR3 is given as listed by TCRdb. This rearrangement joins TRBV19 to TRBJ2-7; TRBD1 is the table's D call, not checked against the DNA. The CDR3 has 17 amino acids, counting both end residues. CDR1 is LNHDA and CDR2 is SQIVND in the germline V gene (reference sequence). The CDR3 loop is CASSIPEVDSSEQYLYL.

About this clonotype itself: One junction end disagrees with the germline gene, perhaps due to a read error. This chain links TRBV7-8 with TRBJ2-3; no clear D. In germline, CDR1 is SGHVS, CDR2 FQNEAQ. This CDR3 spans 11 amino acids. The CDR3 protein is CASSFADAQDF. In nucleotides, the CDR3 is TGTGCCAGCAGCTTCGCAGATGCGCAGGATTTT.

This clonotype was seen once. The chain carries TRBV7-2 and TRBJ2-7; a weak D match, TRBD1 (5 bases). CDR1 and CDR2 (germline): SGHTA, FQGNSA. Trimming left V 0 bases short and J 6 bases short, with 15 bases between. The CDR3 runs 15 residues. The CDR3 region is CASSLAVVSGAEQYF. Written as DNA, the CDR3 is TGTGCCAGCAGCTTAGCCGTCGTCAGTGGGGCCGAGCAGTACTTC.

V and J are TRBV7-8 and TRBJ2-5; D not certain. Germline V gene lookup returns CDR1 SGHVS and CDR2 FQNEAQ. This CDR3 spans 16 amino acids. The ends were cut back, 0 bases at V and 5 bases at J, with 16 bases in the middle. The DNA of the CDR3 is TGTGCCAGCAGCTTAGCGTTCTTTGGGGTGAGGGAGACCCAGTACTTC. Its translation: CASSLAFFGVRETQYF.

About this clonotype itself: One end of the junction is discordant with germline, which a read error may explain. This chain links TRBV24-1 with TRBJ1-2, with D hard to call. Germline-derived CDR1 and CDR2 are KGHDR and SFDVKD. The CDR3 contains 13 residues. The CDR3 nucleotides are TGTGCCACCAGTGTGGGCAGTAACTGTGGCTACACCTTC. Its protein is CATSVGSNCGYTF.

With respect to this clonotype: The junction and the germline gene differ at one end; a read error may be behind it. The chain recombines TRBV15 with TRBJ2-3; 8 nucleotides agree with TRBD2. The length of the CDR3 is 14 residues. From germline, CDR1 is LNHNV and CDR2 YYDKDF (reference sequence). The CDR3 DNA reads TGCTGTGCCAGCGGGGGCGGGGGCAAAGATACGCAGTATTTT. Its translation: CCASGGGGKDTQYF.

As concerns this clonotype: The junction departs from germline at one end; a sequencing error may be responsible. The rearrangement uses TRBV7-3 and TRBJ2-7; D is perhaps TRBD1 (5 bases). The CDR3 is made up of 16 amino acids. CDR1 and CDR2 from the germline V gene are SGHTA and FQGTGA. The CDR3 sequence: CASSQGHVLDTYEQYF. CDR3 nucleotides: TGCGCCAGCAGCCAAGGGCATGTTCTGGACACCTACGAGCAGTACTTC.

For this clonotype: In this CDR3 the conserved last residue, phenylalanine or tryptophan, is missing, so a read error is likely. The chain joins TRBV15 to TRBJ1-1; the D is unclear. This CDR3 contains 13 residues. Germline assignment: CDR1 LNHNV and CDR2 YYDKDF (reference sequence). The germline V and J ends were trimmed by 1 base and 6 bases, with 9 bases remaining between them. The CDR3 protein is CATSRGLIAEAFS. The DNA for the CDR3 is TGTGCCACCAGCAGAGGACTTATCGCTGAAGCTTTCTCT.

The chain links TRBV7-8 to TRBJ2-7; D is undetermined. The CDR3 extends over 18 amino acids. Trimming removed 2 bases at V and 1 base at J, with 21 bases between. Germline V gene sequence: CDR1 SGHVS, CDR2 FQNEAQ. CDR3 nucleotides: TGTGCCAGCAGCTTACATCCAGGCGCCGATGCGCATTCCTACGAGCAGTACGTC. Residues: CASSLHPGADAHSYEQYV.

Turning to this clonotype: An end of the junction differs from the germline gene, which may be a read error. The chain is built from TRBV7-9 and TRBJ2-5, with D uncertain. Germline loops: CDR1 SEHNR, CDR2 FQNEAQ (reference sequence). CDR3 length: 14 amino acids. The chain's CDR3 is CATSLGSQHYTQDF. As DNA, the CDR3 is TGTGCCACCAGCTTAGGTAGCCAGCATTATACCCAGGACTTC.

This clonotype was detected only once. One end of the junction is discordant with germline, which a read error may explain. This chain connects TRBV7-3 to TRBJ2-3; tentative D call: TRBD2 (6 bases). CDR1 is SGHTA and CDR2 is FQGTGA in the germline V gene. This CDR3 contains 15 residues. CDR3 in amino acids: CASSPSRGNADTQYF. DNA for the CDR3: TGCGCCAGCAGCCCAAGCCGCGGGAATGCCGACACGCAGTATTTT.

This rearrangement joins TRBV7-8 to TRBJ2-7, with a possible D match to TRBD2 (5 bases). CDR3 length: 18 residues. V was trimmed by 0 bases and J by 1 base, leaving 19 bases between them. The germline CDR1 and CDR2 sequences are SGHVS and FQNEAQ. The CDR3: CASSLAPDGDTHSYEQYV. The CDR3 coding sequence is TGTGCCAGCAGCTTAGCTCCAGACGGGGATACCCATTCCTACGAGCAGTACGTC.

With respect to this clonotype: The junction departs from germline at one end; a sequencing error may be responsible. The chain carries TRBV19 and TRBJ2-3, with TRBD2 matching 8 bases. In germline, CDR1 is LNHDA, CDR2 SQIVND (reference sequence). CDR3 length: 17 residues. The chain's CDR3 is CASSPPSGGAGTDTQCF. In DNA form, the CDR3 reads TGTGCCAGTAGTCCCCCCTCGGGAGGGGCAGGCACAGATACGCAGTGTTTT.

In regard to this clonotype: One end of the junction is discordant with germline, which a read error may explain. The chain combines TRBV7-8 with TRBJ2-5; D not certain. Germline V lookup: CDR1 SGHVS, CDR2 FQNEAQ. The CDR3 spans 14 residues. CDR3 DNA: TGTGCCAGCAGGAGAGGCGAGAAGCCCGAGACTCAGCACTTC. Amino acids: CASRRGEKPETQHF.

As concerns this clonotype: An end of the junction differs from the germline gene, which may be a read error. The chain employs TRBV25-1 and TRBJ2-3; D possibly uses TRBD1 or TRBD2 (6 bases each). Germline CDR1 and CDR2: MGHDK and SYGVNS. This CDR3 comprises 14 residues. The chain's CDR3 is CASSQDRGADAQFF. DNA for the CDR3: TGCGCCAGCAGCCAAGATAGGGGGGCTGATGCGCAGTTTTTT.

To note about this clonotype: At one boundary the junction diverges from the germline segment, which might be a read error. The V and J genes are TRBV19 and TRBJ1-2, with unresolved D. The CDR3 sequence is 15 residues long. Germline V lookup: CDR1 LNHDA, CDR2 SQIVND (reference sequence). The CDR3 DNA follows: TGTGCCAGTAGTATGGCTAGCGGAGCCTACAATGGGTACTCCTTC. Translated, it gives CASSMASGAYNGYSF.

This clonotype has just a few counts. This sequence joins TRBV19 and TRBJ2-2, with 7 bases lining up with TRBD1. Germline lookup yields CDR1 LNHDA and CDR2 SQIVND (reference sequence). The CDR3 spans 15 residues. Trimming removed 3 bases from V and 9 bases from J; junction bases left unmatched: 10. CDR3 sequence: CASSIPKTGPWELFF. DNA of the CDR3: TGTGCCAGTAGTATCCCCAAGACAGGGCCGTGGGAGCTGTTTTTT.

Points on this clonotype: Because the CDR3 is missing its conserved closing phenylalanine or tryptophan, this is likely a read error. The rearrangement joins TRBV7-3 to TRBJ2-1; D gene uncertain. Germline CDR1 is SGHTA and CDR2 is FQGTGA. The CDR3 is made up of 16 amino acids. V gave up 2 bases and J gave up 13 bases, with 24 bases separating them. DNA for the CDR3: TGTGCCAGCAGCTTAGAGAGGAACACTGAAGCCTTTTTTCAGTTCCTC. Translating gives CASSLERNTEAFFQFL.

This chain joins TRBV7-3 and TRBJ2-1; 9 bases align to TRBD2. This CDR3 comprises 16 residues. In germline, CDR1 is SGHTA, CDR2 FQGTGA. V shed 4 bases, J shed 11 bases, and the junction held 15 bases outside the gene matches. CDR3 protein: CASSSSGTWGDNQQFF. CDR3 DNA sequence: TGTGCCAGCAGCTCTAGCGGGACTTGGGGAGACAACCAGCAGTTCTTC.

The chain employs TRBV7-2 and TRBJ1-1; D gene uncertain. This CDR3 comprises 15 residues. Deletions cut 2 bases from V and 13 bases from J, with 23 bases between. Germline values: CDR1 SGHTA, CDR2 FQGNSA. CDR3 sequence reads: CASSLTGGTNTQDFF. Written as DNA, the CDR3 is TGTGCCAGCAGCTTAACGGGAGGTACGAACACGCAGGATTTCTTT. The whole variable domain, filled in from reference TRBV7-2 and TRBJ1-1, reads GAGVSQSPSNKVTEKGKDVELRCDPISGHTALYWYRQSLGQGLEFLIYFQGNSAPDKSGLPSDRFSAERTGGSVSTLTIQRTQQEDSAVYLCASSLTGGTNTQDFFGQGTRLTVV.

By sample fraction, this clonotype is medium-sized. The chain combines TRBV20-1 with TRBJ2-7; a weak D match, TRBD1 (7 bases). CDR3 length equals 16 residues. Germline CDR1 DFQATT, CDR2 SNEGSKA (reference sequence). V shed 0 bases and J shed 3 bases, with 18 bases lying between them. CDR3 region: CSARDQEGSGGYEQYF. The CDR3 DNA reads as TGCAGTGCTAGAGATCAGGAGGGATCAGGGGGCTACGAGCAGTACTTC.

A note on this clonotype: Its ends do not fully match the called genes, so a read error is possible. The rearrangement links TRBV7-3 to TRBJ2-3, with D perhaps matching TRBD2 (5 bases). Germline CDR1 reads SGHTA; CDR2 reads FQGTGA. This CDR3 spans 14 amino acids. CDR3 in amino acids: CASSLAGGKDLRWF. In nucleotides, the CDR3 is TGTGCCAGCAGCCTAGCAGGAGGTAAAGACCTAAGATGGTTT.

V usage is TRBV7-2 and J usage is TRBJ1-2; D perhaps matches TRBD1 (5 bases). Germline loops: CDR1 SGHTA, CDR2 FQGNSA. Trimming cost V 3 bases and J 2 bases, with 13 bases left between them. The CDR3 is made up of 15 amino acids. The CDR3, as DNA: TGTGCCAGCAGCTTTGGACGGGGCTCAAACTATGGCTACACCTTC. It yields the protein CASSFGRGSNYGYTF.

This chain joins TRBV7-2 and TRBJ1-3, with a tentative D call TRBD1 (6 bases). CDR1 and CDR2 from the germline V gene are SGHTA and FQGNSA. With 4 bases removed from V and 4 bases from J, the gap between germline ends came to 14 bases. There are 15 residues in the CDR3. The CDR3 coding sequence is TGTGCCAGCAGCTCATACCGGGGGACAGGAAACACCATATATTTT. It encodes CASSSYRGTGNTIYF.

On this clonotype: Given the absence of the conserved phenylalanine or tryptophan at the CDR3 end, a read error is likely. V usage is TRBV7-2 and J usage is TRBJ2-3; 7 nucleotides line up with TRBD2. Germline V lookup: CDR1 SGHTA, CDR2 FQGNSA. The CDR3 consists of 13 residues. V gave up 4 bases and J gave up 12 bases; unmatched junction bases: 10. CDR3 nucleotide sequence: TGTGCCAGCAGCTACCTCGGCCCGGGGGGACAGTATCTA. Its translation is CASSYLGPGGQYL.

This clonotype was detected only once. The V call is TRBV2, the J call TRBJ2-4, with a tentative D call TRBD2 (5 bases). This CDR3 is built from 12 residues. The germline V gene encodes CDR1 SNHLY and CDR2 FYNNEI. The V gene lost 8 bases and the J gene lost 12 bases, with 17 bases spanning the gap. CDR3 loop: CASGGAGIHQYF. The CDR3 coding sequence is TGTGCCAGCGGAGGAGCTGGGATCCATCAGTACTTC.

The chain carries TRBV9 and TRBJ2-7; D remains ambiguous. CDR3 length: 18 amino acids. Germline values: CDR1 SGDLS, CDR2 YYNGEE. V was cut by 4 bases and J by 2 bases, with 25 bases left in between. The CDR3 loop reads CASSLRSYEQSFAYEQYV. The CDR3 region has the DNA TGTGCCAGCAGCTTGCGCTCCTACGAGCAGTCCTTCGCCTACGAGCAGTACGTC.